The source of this T cell receptor (beta chain) is a study of blood T cell repertoires in COVID-19. Study-wide context: The study drew acute and convalescent COVID-19 samples from the United States, Italy and Spain.

The CDR3 covers 15 residues. Germline V gene data show CDR1 as SGHTA and CDR2 as FQGNSA. V lost 4 bases and J lost 7, with 17 bases in between. Per the study methods: Nucleated cell number was recorded as an estimate derived from reference gene primer amplification. Clones were read by immunoSEQ multiplex PCR, and TCRdb kept only the in-frame ones, dropping some. The V and J calls and clone size come from that table; D and trimming were worked out from the DNA. The sample includes more than 100,000 clones, less than 75% seen only once; the top ten take approximately 0.86%. Material for sequencing was peripheral blood. The sequence was collected from a human donor with acute or convalescent COVID-19. The donor label of this sample is uncertain. The rearrangement uses TRBV7-2 and TRBJ2-1, with D tentatively TRBD1 (6 bases). CDR3 nucleotide sequence: TGTGCCAGCAGCTCTCAGGGACACAGTAATAATGAGCAGTTCTTC. It codes for CASSSQGHSNNEQFF.